In this sample, the clone carrying this TCR beta chain turned up once. What it binds is unknown. This sample was taken from a study of shared clonotypes between healthy human individuals. Study-level information: Samples came from a couple of female and three male donors aged 18 to 49. Each donor's CD8 memory used one plate, CD8 naive two, each CD4 subset three.

Study-level findings and limits: In general, naive subsets displayed greater estimated richness than memory subsets did. Some naive CD4 clonotypes, about 5%, turned up in common across four donors.

The germline V gene has CDR1 MGHDK and CDR2 SYGVNS. V was trimmed by 8 bases and J by 10 bases, leaving 12 bases between them. The CDR3 sequence is 11 residues long. Assay: immunoSEQ multiplex PCR; the TCRdb copy retains only in-frame clones and omits some. Altogether some 580,000 clones are present, 95% to 98% being singletons, with the ten largest covering approximately 0.057%. The receptor comes from a woman aged 25-40 years in good health. The sequenced sample was naive CD4+ T cells sorted from blood. The subset was: CD45RA+ positively selected. The chain recombines TRBV25-1 with TRBJ2-1, with D perhaps matching TRBD2 (6 bases). Written as DNA, the CDR3 is TGTGCCAGCTCACTACTAGCAGAGCAGTTCTTC. It is translated as CASSLLAEQFF.